This T cell receptor beta chain was sequenced for a study of cytomegalovirus exposure and HLA in healthy donors. This clone was counted between two and nine times. The PCR contained 60 Vbeta and 13 Jbeta primers. Measured with immunoSEQ multiplex PCR; TCRdb has only the in-frame clones, and not every one. Among approximately 110,000 clones listed, about 80% were seen once. The material sequenced was PBMCs. This TCR was recovered from a middle-aged man in good health and CMV-seropositive.

CDR3 DNA: TGTGCCAGCAGTCCCAGGACTAGCGGGGGCCTACAAGAGACCCAGTACTTC. Translating gives CASSPRTSGGLQETQYF. The chain couples TRBV27 to TRBJ2-5, with 13 bases that match TRBD2. Germline CDR1 is MNHEY and CDR2 is SMNVEV (reference sequence). This CDR3 is built from 17 residues. The J segment lost 2 bases and the V segment lost 5 bases, leaving 8 bases of the junction unmatched.